The rows below give T cell receptor beta chains drawn from one sample of a study of cytomegalovirus exposure and HLA in healthy donors. The data were produced by immunoSEQ multiplex PCR, yet TCRdb's version contains in-frame clones alone and is incomplete. Of under 130,000 clones detected, less than 85% appear once; the ten largest clones hold roughly 8%. Sequencing used PBMCs. The origin of the receptors is a man aged 40-50 years in good health and CMV-seropositive. Each CDR3 is given with its conserved first and last residue. A D gene is named only where the DNA matches it firmly. Some rows mark clone size as missing; the rest say once, few, many or name a class of expanded clone.

D gene	V gene	J gene	clone size	CDR3 protein	CDR3 DNA
NA	TRBV7-9	TRBJ1-2	NA	CASHRSGRGEYGYTF	TGTGCCAGCCACCGAAGTGGCAGGGGTGAATATGGCTACACCTTC
TRBD1	TRBV28	TRBJ2-7	NA	CASSTLRTGRNEQYF	TGTGCCAGCTCAACTCTCCGGACAGGGAGGAACGAGCAGTACTTC
NA	TRBV5-6	TRBJ2-3	NA	CASSTDLFYTQYF	TGTGCCAGCAGCACGGACTTGTTTTATACGCAGTATTTT
NA	TRBV30	TRBJ2-1	NA	CAWRQNNEQFF	TGTGCCTGGCGTCAGAACAATGAGCAGTTCTTC
NA	TRBV30	TRBJ1-1	NA	CAWRATVNTEAFF	TGTGCCTGGAGGGCGACAGTGAACACTGAAGCTTTCTTT
TRBD1	TRBV11-2	TRBJ1-2	NA	CASSLGQGVIDGYTF	TGTGCCAGCAGCTTAGGGCAGGGGGTCATTGATGGCTACACCTTC
NA	TRBV7-9	TRBJ2-5	few	CASSLEQGRETQYF	TGTGCCAGCAGCTTAGAACAGGGGAGGGAGACCCAGTACTTC
NA	TRBV15	TRBJ2-1	NA	CATSRDPGPPDEQFF	TGTGCCACCAGCAGAGATCCAGGCCCGCCCGATGAGCAGTTCTTC
TRBD2	TRBV5-4	TRBJ2-5	few	CASSSQTGGAKETQYF	TGTGCCAGCAGCTCCCAGACGGGAGGGGCGAAAGAGACCCAGTACTTC
NA	TRBV7-3	TRBJ2-7	NA	CASSLTLDSKQYF	TGTGCCAGCAGCTTAACCCTGGACAGTAAGCAGTACTTC
TRBD1	TRBV4-3	TRBJ1-2	NA	CASSQRSTGSHGYTF	TGCGCCAGCAGCCAACGATCGACAGGGAGCCATGGCTACACCTTC
NA	TRBV11-2	TRBJ2-7	once	CASSLERYEQYF	TGTGCCAGCAGCTTGGAGAGGTACGAGCAGTACTTC
TRBD1	TRBV7-2	TRBJ2-2	NA	CASSLGQGANTGELFF	TGTGCCAGCAGCTTAGGACAGGGGGCAAACACCGGGGAGCTGTTTTTT
NA	TRBV4-1	TRBJ2-1	NA	CASSQGRAFSDYNEQFF	TGCGCCAGCAGCCAAGGCAGGGCCTTCAGCGACTACAATGAGCAGTTCTTC
TRBD2	TRBV28	TRBJ2-2	NA	CASSPAGSFTGELFF	TGTGCCAGCAGTCCAGCGGGATCTTTCACCGGGGAGCTGTTTTTT
TRBD2	TRBV19	TRBJ2-1	few	CASSMGGSSYNEQFF	TGTGCCAGTAGTATGGGGGGGAGCTCCTACAATGAGCAGTTCTTC
TRBD1	TRBV7-9	TRBJ2-7	NA	CASSLWTGRSSYEQYF	TGTGCCAGCAGCTTATGGACAGGGAGGAGCTCCTACGAGCAGTACTTC
NA	TRBV4-3	TRBJ2-2	NA	CASSHSRGELFF	TGCGCCAGCAGCCACTCTCGCGGGGAGCTGTTTTTT
NA	TRBV4-3	TRBJ1-2	few	CASSQETGYGYTF	TGCGCCAGCAGCCAAGAGACAGGATACGGCTACACCTTC
NA	TRBV18	TRBJ2-7	NA	CASSSRDTAYEQYF	TGTGCCAGCTCATCCCGGGACACCGCCTACGAGCAGTACTTC
TRBD1	TRBV9	TRBJ2-5	NA	CASSAYDRVQETQYF	TGTGCCAGCAGCGCCTACGACAGGGTTCAAGAGACCCAGTACTTC
NA	TRBV19	TRBJ2-3	NA	CASSRGLTSTDTQYF	TGTGCCAGTAGTAGGGGCCTGACTAGCACAGATACGCAGTATTTT
TRBD1	TRBV5-5	TRBJ2-6	NA	CASSLKGQGYSGANVLTF	TGTGCCAGCAGCTTGAAGGGACAGGGGTACTCTGGGGCCAACGTCCTGACTTTC
NA	TRBV5-4	TRBJ2-5	NA	CASSLRTIQETQYF	TGTGCCAGCAGCTTGCGGACTATTCAAGAGACCCAGTACTTC
NA	TRBV19	TRBJ1-1	once	CASSISGGGNTEAFF	TGTGCCAGTAGTATTTCCGGGGGTGGGAACACTGAAGCTTTCTTT
TRBD1	TRBV5-4	TRBJ1-2	NA	CASSSPGTGALMYTF	TGTGCCAGCAGCTCCCCGGGGACAGGGGCTCTAATGTACACCTTC
TRBD1	TRBV18	TRBJ2-1	NA	CASSPLGTGANEQFF	TGTGCCAGCTCACCACTCGGGACAGGGGCCAATGAGCAGTTCTTC
TRBD1	TRBV27	TRBJ1-1	NA	CASKNAAGTGEAFF	TGTGCCAGCAAGAACGCCGCCGGGACAGGTGAGGCTTTCTTT
TRBD2	TRBV7-9	TRBJ2-1	NA	CASSDGLGRPGEQFF	TGTGCCAGCAGCGACGGACTAGGCCGGCCGGGTGAGCAGTTCTTC
TRBD1	TRBV28	TRBJ2-2	once	CASSEGQRTGELFF	TGTGCCAGCAGTGAGGGACAGAGGACCGGGGAGCTGTTTTTT
NA	TRBV5-1	TRBJ2-2	once	CASSATSQNTGQLFF	TGCGCCAGCAGCGCGACTAGTCAGAACACCGGGCAGCTGTTTTTT
NA	TRBV11-1	TRBJ1-6	NA	CASSFSRNSPLHF	TGTGCCAGCAGCTTTTCGAGGAATTCACCCCTCCACTTT
NA	TRBV5-3	TRBJ2-1	NA	CARSLRFGSESSYNEQFF	TGTGCCAGAAGCTTGCGCTTTGGTAGCGAGAGCTCCTACAATGAGCAGTTCTTC
TRBD1	TRBV10-3	TRBJ1-1	NA	CAIKEGQGSTEAFF	TGTGCCATCAAAGAAGGACAGGGGAGCACTGAAGCTTTCTTT
TRBD2	TRBV2	TRBJ2-5	NA	CASSAAASGRVVEETQYF	TGTGCCAGCAGTGCCGCGGCTAGCGGGAGGGTGGTCGAAGAGACCCAGTACTTC
TRBD1	TRBV7-2	TRBJ1-1	NA	CASSRYRTGAEAFF	TGTGCCAGCAGCCGCTACAGGACAGGTGCTGAAGCTTTCTTT
NA	TRBV7-2	TRBJ1-1	NA	CASSLVVGGFEAFF	TGTGCCAGCAGCTTAGTAGTCGGAGGCTTTGAAGCTTTCTTT
NA	TRBV11-2	TRBJ1-2	NA	CASSPFQGAYGYTF	TGTGCCAGCAGTCCGTTTCAGGGTGCCTATGGCTACACCTTC
NA	TRBV7-2	TRBJ2-5	NA	CASTQTRGTQYF	TGTGCCAGCACACAGACTCGGGGGACCCAGTACTTC
NA	TRBV28	TRBJ1-1	few	CASSLGRGFRTEAFF	TGTGCCAGCAGTTTAGGTCGGGGTTTTCGGACTGAAGCTTTCTTT
NA	TRBV6-1	TRBJ1-5	NA	CASSYRAGNQPQHF	TGTGCCAGCAGCTACAGGGCCGGGAATCAGCCCCAGCATTTT
TRBD1	TRBV5-6	TRBJ2-7	NA	CASSFPGQGAYTSREQYF	TGTGCCAGCAGCTTTCCGGGACAGGGGGCCTATACGTCGAGGGAGCAGTACTTC
TRBD1	TRBV7-9	TRBJ1-2	few	CASDGDTGGNYGYTF	TGTGCCAGTGACGGGGATACAGGGGGAAACTATGGCTACACCTTC